The clone carrying this T cell receptor (beta chain) turned up a few times. TCRdb reprocessed the 5' RACE reads with MiXCR, giving one entry per CDR3 protein. Of roughly 600,000 distinct CDR3 sequences listed, 18% are singletons. The data were obtained in a study of T-cell memory formation after mild COVID-19. This TCR was recovered from an adult woman who had mild COVID-19 (a few samples of this study predate the infection). Cell type and time point are not known. The sample consisted of PBMCs or a T cell subset sorted from them (not recorded which).

CDR3 amino acids: CASSVGRAGEQYF. The CDR3, as DNA: TGTGCCAGCAGCGTAGGGAGGGCCGGCGAGCAGTACTTC. This chain connects TRBV9 to TRBJ2-7, with D possibly being TRBD2 (6 bases). Trimming pared 0 bases from V and 6 bases from J, leaving 10 bases between. The CDR3 is 13 amino acids. Germline loops: CDR1 SGDLS, CDR2 YYNGEE.